This record concerns one T cell receptor beta chain sequence. These data belong to a study of low-dose radiotherapy and immunotherapy resistance in tumors. Study at large: Each patient was administered nivolumab intravenously at 240 mg, which was a flat dose, every two weeks, along with intravenous ipilimumab at 1 mg/kg every six weeks.

Time point reported: before trial treatment. Nivolumab, ipilimumab, aspirin, low-dose cyclophosphamide and low-dose radiotherapy were given to donors. Eligibility required advanced solid tumors lacking tumor-infiltrating lymphocytes. Priming of first-strand cDNA relied on TRAV- and TRBV-specific primers (covering alpha and beta chains). TCR amplification ran roughly 21 PCR cycles using constant-region and V-primer adapter primers. Amplification of isolated mRNA was accomplished via in vitro transcription. Using its own MiXCR run on the reads, TCRdb lists one record per CDR3 protein. The profile shows more than 50,000 distinct CDR3 sequences, roughly a quarter of them singletons. CDR1 is MNHEY, CDR2 SMNVEV, per germline (reference sequence). V trimming: 6 bases; J trimming: 0 bases; junction bases outside the gene matches: 9. This CDR3 has 16 amino acids.

This receptor was identified in a male donor with prostate cancer. This chain uses TRBV27 with TRBJ2-3; 7 bases align to TRBD2. Source: PBMCs, taken before treatment. CDR3 protein: CASRLSLAASTDTQYF. CDR3 bases: TGTGCCAGCAGACTTAGCCTAGCGGCTAGCACAGATACGCAGTATTTT.